Below are 10 T cell receptor beta chains sequenced from a single sample in a study of cytomegalovirus exposure and HLA in healthy donors. TCRdb's table, derived via immunoSEQ multiplex PCR, lists solely in-frame clones and lacks some. In the table there are 330,000 or so clones, roughly 90% of which are singletons. The specimen sequenced was PBMCs. Receptor source: a woman aged 18-29 years in good health and CMV-seronegative.

CDR3 coding DNA: TGTGCCAGCAGCCTAAAGAGGGGGCTAGCGGGAGGGTCAGATACGCAGTATTTT. The encoded protein is CASSLKRGLAGGSDTQYF. V and J are TRBV5-6 and TRBJ2-3; 12 bases line up with TRBD2. This CDR3 spans 18 amino acids. CDR1 and CDR2 from the germline V gene are SGHDT and YYEEEE. With V trimmed by 4 bases and J by 4 bases, 13 bases remained unmatched.

J is TRBJ2-6 and V is TRBV9, with 7 bases lining up with TRBD1. This CDR3 comprises 16 residues. V was clipped by 3 bases and J by 4 bases; unmatched bases: 7. CDR1 and CDR2 from the germline V gene are SGDLS and YYNGEE. The DNA of the CDR3 is TGTGCCAGCAGCGGGACAGGACGGGAAGGGGCCAACGTCCTGACTTTC. This translates into CASSGTGREGANVLTF. The entire variable domain, with the rest obtained from reference TRBV9 and TRBJ2-6, is as follows: DSGVTQTPKHLITATGQRVTLRCSPRSGDLSVYWYQQSLDQGLQFLIQYYNGEERAKGNILERFSAQQFPDLHSELNLSSLELGDSALYFCASSGTGREGANVLTFGAGSRLTVL.

V and J are TRBV6-8 and TRBJ2-1; D not resolved. The CDR3 loop spans 12 amino acids. The germline CDR1 and CDR2 sequences are MNHGY and SAAAGT. V was shortened by 3 bases and J by 10 bases, with 10 bases between the two germline ends. Here the CDR3 reads CASSYCYSEQFF. The CDR3 DNA sequence: TGTGCCAGCAGTTATTGTTACTCGGAGCAGTTCTTC.

J is TRBJ1-5 and V is TRBV6-1; 7 bases map to TRBD1. CDR1 is MNHNS and CDR2 is SASEGT in the germline V gene. After removal of 6 bases from V and 7 bases from J, the junction contained 6 bases not matched to a gene. CDR3 length equals 13 residues. The CDR3 reads CASSGQVGQPQHF. As DNA, the CDR3 is TGTGCCAGCAGCGGACAGGTAGGGCAGCCCCAGCATTTT.

The chain uses TRBV7-2 and TRBJ1-5; 9 bases map to TRBD1. Trimming took 1 base from V and 5 from J; bases not matched to a gene: 3. In germline, CDR1 is SGHTA, CDR2 FQGNSA. CDR3 length: 15 amino acids. The CDR3 sequence: CASSLGGQGHQPQHF. The CDR3 nucleotides read TGTGCCAGCAGCTTAGGGGGACAGGGCCATCAGCCCCAGCATTTT.

The chain joins TRBV6-5 to TRBJ2-7; TRBD2 aligns across 9 bases. The germline V gene has CDR1 MNHEY and CDR2 SVGAGI. CDR3 length: 14 amino acids. V lost 2 bases, J lost 6 bases, and 5 bases stayed unmatched. Written as DNA, the CDR3 is TGTGCCAGCAGTTACGGCGGGAGGGCCTTCGAGCAGTACTTC. Amino acids: CASSYGGRAFEQYF.

This chain connects TRBV27 to TRBJ2-7; TRBD2 agrees at 7 bases. The CDR3 is made up of 13 amino acids. Germline-derived CDR1 and CDR2 are MNHEY and SMNVEV (reference sequence). V was clipped by 3 bases and J by 2 bases; unmatched bases: 1. The CDR3 bases are TGTGCCAGCAGTTTTCGGGGGGCCTACGAGCAGTACTTC. Its translation: CASSFRGAYEQYF.

This chain joins TRBV5-4 and TRBJ2-3; D is possibly TRBD1 (6 bases). The CDR3 sequence is 17 residues long. Trimming shortened V by 2 bases and J by 8 bases, and 24 bases separated the two germline ends. From germline, CDR1 is SGHNT and CDR2 YYREEE (reference sequence). CDR3 loop: CASSFGPDQGLRGTQYF. The CDR3 bases are TGTGCCAGCAGCTTTGGTCCTGACCAGGGGCTTAGGGGTACGCAGTATTTT.

V is TRBV28 and J is TRBJ2-1, with D unresolved. The germline V gene has CDR1 MDHEN and CDR2 SYDVKM. CDR3 length: 15 residues. The V end lost 2 bases, the J end lost 4 bases, and 12 bases lay between the germline ends. CDR3 DNA: TGTGCCAGCAGTTTAACTCTGTCCCCTTACAATGAGCAGTTCTTC. Its protein product is CASSLTLSPYNEQFF. Full variable domain (outside the CDR3, taken from reference TRBV28 and TRBJ2-1): DVKVTQSSRYLVKRTGEKVFLECVQDMDHENMFWYRQDPGLGLRLIYFSYDVKMKEKGDIPEGYSVSREKKERFSLILESASTNQTSMYLCASSLTLSPYNEQFFGPGTRLTVL.

The J gene is TRBJ1-4, the V gene TRBV7-2; TRBD1 agrees at 8 bases. Germline CDR1 reads SGHTA; CDR2 reads FQGNSA. The CDR3 sequence is 15 residues long. V shed 5 bases and J 6 bases; nucleotides not matched to a gene: 8. CDR3 nucleotides: TGTGCCAGCAGCCAACATCAGGGGGCTCATGAAAAACTGTTTTTT. This sequence encodes CASSQHQGAHEKLFF.